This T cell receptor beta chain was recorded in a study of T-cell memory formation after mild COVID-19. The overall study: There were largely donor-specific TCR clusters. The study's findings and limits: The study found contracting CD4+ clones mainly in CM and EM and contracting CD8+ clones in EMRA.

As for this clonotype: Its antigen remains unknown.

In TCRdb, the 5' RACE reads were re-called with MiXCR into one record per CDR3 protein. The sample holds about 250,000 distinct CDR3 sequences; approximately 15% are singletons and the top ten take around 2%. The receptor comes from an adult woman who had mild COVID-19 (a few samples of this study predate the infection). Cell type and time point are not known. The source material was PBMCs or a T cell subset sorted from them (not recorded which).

CDR3 nucleotide sequence: TGCAGTGCTCACGGGACAGAACAAGAGACCCAGTACTTC. This sequence encodes CSAHGTEQETQYF. This chain connects TRBV20-1 to TRBJ2-5, with 7 bases matching TRBD1. The germline CDR1 and CDR2 sequences are DFQATT and SNEGSKA (reference sequence). The CDR3 is 13 amino acids. V was clipped by 5 bases and J by 2 bases; unmatched bases: 5.